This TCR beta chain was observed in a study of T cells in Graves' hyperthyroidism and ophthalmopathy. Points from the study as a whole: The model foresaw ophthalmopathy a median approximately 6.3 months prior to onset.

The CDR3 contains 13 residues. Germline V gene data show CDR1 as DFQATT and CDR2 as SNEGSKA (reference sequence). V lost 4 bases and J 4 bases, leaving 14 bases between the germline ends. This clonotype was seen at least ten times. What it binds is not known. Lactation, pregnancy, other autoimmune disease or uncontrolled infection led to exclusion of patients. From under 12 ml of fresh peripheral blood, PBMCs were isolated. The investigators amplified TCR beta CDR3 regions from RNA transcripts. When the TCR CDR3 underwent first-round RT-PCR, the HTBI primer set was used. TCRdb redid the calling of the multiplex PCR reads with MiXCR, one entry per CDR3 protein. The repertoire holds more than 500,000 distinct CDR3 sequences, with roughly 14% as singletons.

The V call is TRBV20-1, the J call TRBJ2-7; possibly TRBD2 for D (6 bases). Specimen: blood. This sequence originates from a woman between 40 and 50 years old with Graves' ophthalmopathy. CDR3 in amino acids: CSAKAGGLYEQYF. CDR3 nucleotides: TGCAGTGCTAAAGCGGGTGGGTTGTACGAGCAGTACTTC.